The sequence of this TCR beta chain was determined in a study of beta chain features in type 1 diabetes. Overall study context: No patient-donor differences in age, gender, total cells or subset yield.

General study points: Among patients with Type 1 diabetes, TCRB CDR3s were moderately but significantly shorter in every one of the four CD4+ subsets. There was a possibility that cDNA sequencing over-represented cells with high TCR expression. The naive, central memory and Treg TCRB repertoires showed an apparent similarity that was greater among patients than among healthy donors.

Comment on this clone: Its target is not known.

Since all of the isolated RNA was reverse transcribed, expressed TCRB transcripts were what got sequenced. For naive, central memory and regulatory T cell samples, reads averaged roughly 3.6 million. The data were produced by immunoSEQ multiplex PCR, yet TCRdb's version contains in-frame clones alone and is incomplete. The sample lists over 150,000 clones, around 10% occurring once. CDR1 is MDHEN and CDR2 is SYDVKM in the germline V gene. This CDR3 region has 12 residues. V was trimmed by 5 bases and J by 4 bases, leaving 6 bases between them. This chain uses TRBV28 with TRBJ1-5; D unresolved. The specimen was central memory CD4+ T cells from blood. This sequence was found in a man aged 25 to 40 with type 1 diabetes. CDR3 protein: CASSVVNQPQHF. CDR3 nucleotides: TGTGCCAGCAGTGTCGTAAATCAGCCCCAGCATTTT.